This T cell receptor (beta chain) was found in a study of blood T cell repertoires in COVID-19. Sequencing was performed with immunoSEQ multiplex PCR; in TCRdb, only in-frame clones are kept and a portion is missing. The sample consists of roughly 330,000 clones, approximately 88% of them appearing once. This CDR3 spans 15 amino acids. The germline V gene encodes CDR1 MDHEN and CDR2 SYDVKM. Trimming cost V 6 bases and J 5 bases; bases outside gene matches: 13. The TCR sequence derives from a man aged 25-45 years who had recovered from COVID-19. The rearrangement joins TRBV28 to TRBJ2-7; 7 bases fit TRBD1. The specimen was PBMCs or T cells enriched from blood (not recorded which). CDR3 nucleotide sequence: TGTGCCAGCAGCTTAGGGTCTACAGGGGCGAACGAGCAGTACTTC. As protein: CASSLGSTGANEQYF. Full variable domain (remainder filled in from reference TRBV28 and TRBJ2-7): DVKVTQSSRYLVKRTGEKVFLECVQDMDHENMFWYRQDPGLGLRLIYFSYDVKMKEKGDIPEGYSVSREKKERFSLILESASTNQTSMYLCASSLGSTGANEQYFGPGTRLTVT.